The 28 T cell receptor beta chains reported below all come from one sample, sequenced in a study of T cell clonality in common variable immunodeficiency. TCRdb keeps only in-frame clones here, not all; method: immunoSEQ multiplex PCR. The specimen has 25,000 to 30,000 clones, none found just once. Study-level findings and limits: Reportedly, TCR beta sequences from common variable immunodeficiency showed fewer deletions and N-nucleotide insertions.

Their antigens are not known. The sequencing sample was made of peripheral blood mononuclear cells. The receptors were gathered from a human donor with common variable immunodeficiency.

This clone has just a few counts. The CDR3 extends 3 residues past the end of the read, so its final part is completed from the germline J gene. The rearrangement joins TRBV6-1 to TRBJ2-1; 10 bases align to TRBD2. The CDR3 is 15 amino acids. Germline V gives CDR1 MNHNS, CDR2 SASEGT. Losses at the gene ends were 4 bases for V and 7 bases for J; bases not matched to a gene: 7. CDR3 bases read: TGTGCCAGCAGTGGGTCAGCGGGAGGGCGGAATGAG. It specifies CASSGSAGGRNE. The whole CDR3 sequence reads CASSGSAGGRNEQFF.

There are many counts of this clone. The observed sequence ends 3 residues before the CDR3 terminus, with the missing tail filled in from the germline J gene. V and J are TRBV29-1 and TRBJ1-4; D is uncertain. Trimming pared 4 bases from V and 0 bases from J, leaving 6 bases between. This CDR3 has 13 residues. The V gene's germline CDR1 is SQVTM and CDR2 ANQGSEA. CDR3 bases read: TGCAGCGTTGTTCCAACAACTAATGAAAAA. Translation gives CSVVPTTNEK. The whole CDR3 region reads CSVVPTTNEKLFF.

To note about this clone: The read terminates 3 residues before the CDR3 end, so the remaining end is supplied by the germline J gene. V is TRBV30 and J is TRBJ1-2; 7 bases match TRBD1. The V gene's germline CDR1 is GTSNPN and CDR2 SVGIG (reference sequence). Trimming at V came to 3 bases and at J to 5 bases, leaving 6 bases not matched to a gene. The CDR3 runs to 13 residues. This chain's CDR3 is CAWSPGGIYGYTF. The DNA read from the CDR3 is TGTGCCTGGAGCCCAGGGGGAATTTATGGC.

This clone was seen at least ten times. The read terminates 3 residues ahead of where the CDR3 ends, so the germline J gene completes it. V gene TRBV27 combines with J gene TRBJ2-1, with unresolved D. The V end lost 3 bases, the J end lost 4 bases, and 10 bases lay between the germline ends. CDR3 length: 14 residues. Germline V gene lookup returns CDR1 MNHEY and CDR2 SMNVEV (reference sequence). The covered CDR3 bases are TGTGCCAGCAGTTTCCGGCGGAGATACAATGAG. Translation gives CASSFRRRYNE. The full CDR3 protein reads CASSFRRRYNEQFF.

Worth noting for this clone: The read ends 3 residues early relative to the CDR3; the germline J gene fills the gap. The gene calls are TRBV6-1 and TRBJ1-4; D might be TRBD1 (6 bases). Trimming cost V 3 bases and J 6 bases, with 14 bases left between them. The CDR3 sequence is 15 residues long. Per germline, CDR1 MNHNS and CDR2 SASEGT. The part of the CDR3 DNA that was read is TGTGCCAGCAGTGACCACGACAGGAGGGATGAAAAA. This translates into CASSDHDRRDEK. The entire CDR3 protein reads CASSDHDRRDEKLFF.

This clone was observed many times. CDR3 bases read: TGCAGTGCTAGGTTCGGGACAGGAGCCTACAATGAG. Translating it yields CSARFGTGAYNE. In full, the CDR3 is CSARFGTGAYNEQFF. The V and J genes are TRBV20-1 and TRBJ2-1, with TRBD1 matching 8 bases. The read ends 3 residues shy of where the CDR3 ends; the end is completed using the germline J gene. V was clipped by 3 bases and J by 2 bases; unmatched bases: 6. Germline CDR1 reads DFQATT; CDR2 reads SNEGSKA (reference sequence). The CDR3 covers 15 residues.

This clone was found a few times. The missing CDR3 end, 3 residues past where the read stops, is filled in from the germline J gene. The rearrangement uses TRBV7-3 and TRBJ2-5; D might be TRBD1 or TRBD2, each matching 5 bases. The CDR3 runs to 13 residues. The V gene's germline CDR1 is SGHTA and CDR2 FQGTGA. The ends were cut back, 1 base at V and 5 bases at J, with 8 bases in the middle. CDR3 bases read: TGTGCCAGCAGCTTAAGAGAGGGGGAGACC. Residues: CASSLREGET. The full CDR3 is CASSLREGETQYF. Full variable domain (remainder filled in from reference TRBV7-3 and TRBJ2-5): GAGVSQTPSNKVTEKGKYVELRCDPISGHTALYWYRQSLGQGPEFLIYFQGTGAADDSGLPNDRFFAVRPEGSVSTLKIQRTERGDSAVYLCASSLREGETQYFGPGTRLLVL.

With regard to this clone: Read coverage stops 3 residues before the CDR3 terminus; the germline J gene supplies the remainder. The gene calls are TRBV18 and TRBJ1-2; the match to TRBD1 covers 7 bases. The CDR3 sequence is 14 residues long. The germline V gene encodes CDR1 KGHSH and CDR2 LQKENI. V shed 3 bases and J 2 bases; nucleotides not matched to a gene: 3. CDR3 DNA, as far as it was read: TGTGCCAGCTCACCCTGGGACAGCAACTATGGC. Translating gives CASSPWDSNYG. In full, the CDR3 is CASSPWDSNYGYTF.

Notes on this clone: The read terminates 3 residues before the CDR3 end, so the remaining end is supplied by the germline J gene. The J gene is TRBJ2-1, the V gene TRBV7-3; D uncertain. With 3 bases removed from V and 6 bases from J, the gap between germline ends came to 15 bases. The germline gives CDR1 SGHTA, CDR2 FQGTGA. The CDR3 runs to 15 residues. Here the CDR3 reads CASSLALAVGNEQFF. Partial CDR3 DNA: TGTGCCAGCAGCTTGGCCCTCGCAGTTGGCAATGAG.

This clone was seen ten or more times. Read data end 3 residues before the CDR3 end; the end is taken from the germline J gene. J is TRBJ1-6 and V is TRBV5-1; tentatively, D is TRBD1 (5 bases). The V end lost 0 bases, the J end lost 9 bases, and 16 bases lay between the germline ends. The CDR3 consists of 16 residues. The germline gives CDR1 SGHRS, CDR2 YFSETQ. The sequenced CDR3 bases are TGCGCCAGCAGCTTGGCTAGGGGTGGGGCAACTTCACCC. Translated, it gives CASSLARGGATSP. The complete CDR3 sequence is CASSLARGGATSPLHF.

This clone was counted between two and nine times. From the germline J gene comes the end of the CDR3, since the read stops 3 residues before it. The V and J genes are TRBV2 and TRBJ1-5; D uncertain. The V end lost 8 bases, the J end lost 2 bases, and 13 bases lay between the germline ends. The CDR3 is made up of 14 amino acids. Germline CDR1 and CDR2: SNHLY and FYNNEI. The sequenced CDR3 bases are TGTGCCAGCCAGGAGGAAATGGGCAATCAGCCC. Protein sequence: CASQEEMGNQP. From start to end, the CDR3 is CASQEEMGNQPQHF.

Concerning this clone: The CDR3 end is not reached by the read, which stops 3 residues before it; the germline J gene fills it in. V usage is TRBV2 and J usage is TRBJ2-1, with 7 bases fitting TRBD2. This CDR3 is 16 amino acids long. V lost 2 bases to trimming and J lost 8 bases; unmatched junction nucleotides: 12. Germline assignment: CDR1 SNHLY and CDR2 FYNNEI. Here the CDR3 reads CASSERRERPPDEQFF. The part of the CDR3 DNA that was read is TGTGCCAGCAGTGAACGGCGGGAGAGGCCCCCGGATGAG. Full variable domain (missing parts from reference TRBV2 and TRBJ2-1): EPEVTQTPSHQVTQMGQEVILRCVPISNHLYFYWYRQILGQKVEFLVSFYNNEISEKSEIFDDQFSVERPDGSNFTLKIRSTKLEDSAMYFCASSERRERPPDEQFFGPGTRLTVL.

This clone was detected ten times or more. The CDR3 end lies 3 residues beyond the end of the read and is filled in from the germline J gene. The J gene is TRBJ1-2, the V gene TRBV5-1; D call uncertain. This CDR3 has 14 residues. CDR1 and CDR2 from the germline V gene are SGHRS and YFSETQ. V gave up 0 bases and J gave up 7 bases, with 13 bases separating them. The CDR3 bases that were read are TGCGCCAGCAGCTTGGCGGAGGGTATGGGTGGC. Translated: CASSLAEGMGG. The whole CDR3 region reads CASSLAEGMGGYTF.

In regard to this clone: The read halts 3 residues ahead of the CDR3 end, with the missing end drawn from the germline J gene. This chain links TRBV18 with TRBJ2-3; 10 bases are a match to TRBD1. The junction had 4 bases not matched to a gene; V was cut back by 4 bases and J by 0 bases. Germline-derived CDR1 and CDR2 are KGHSH and LQKENI. The CDR3 contains 16 residues. CDR3 residues: CASSLGQGVSTDTQYF. The sequenced CDR3 bases are TGTGCCAGCTCACTAGGACAGGGGGTCAGCACAGATACG.

At least ten counts were recorded for this clone. CDR3 bases read: TGTGCCAGCAGCCCACAGGGACAGGTTCTAGGAAAA. Protein product: CASSPQGQVLGK. From start to end, the CDR3 is CASSPQGQVLGKLFF. The rearrangement joins TRBV7-8 to TRBJ1-4, with 8 positions matching TRBD1. The CDR3 is cut off 3 residues early in the read; its end comes from the germline J gene. Germline loops: CDR1 SGHVS, CDR2 FQNEAQ. Unmatched junction bases numbered 12, after V lost 5 bases and J lost 10 bases. The CDR3 is 15 residues long. Together with reference TRBV7-8 and TRBJ1-4, the CDR3 gives the full variable domain: GAGVSQSPRYKVAKRGQDVALRCDPISGHVSLFWYQQALGQGPEFLTYFQNEAQLDKSGLPSDRFFAERPEGSVSTLKIQRTQQEDSAVYLCASSPQGQVLGKLFFGSGTQLSVL.

This clone was seen a handful of times. The observed sequence ends 3 residues before the CDR3 terminus, with the missing tail filled in from the germline J gene. The rearrangement joins TRBV7-3 to TRBJ2-1; 9 bases are a match to TRBD2. CDR1 is SGHTA, CDR2 FQGTGA, per germline. Trimming cost V 5 bases and J 8 bases; bases outside gene matches: 10. The CDR3 extends over 15 amino acids. Partial CDR3 DNA: TGTGCCAGCAGCCGATCCGGGACTAGCATACATGAG. Its translation is CASSRSGTSIHE. Given in full, the CDR3 is CASSRSGTSIHEQFF.

This clone was picked up many times. The CDR3 end is not reached by the read, which stops 3 residues before it; the germline J gene fills it in. The chain couples TRBV20-1 to TRBJ1-1; the D is unclear. The CDR3 consists of 12 residues. V lost 6 bases, J lost 3 bases, and 11 bases lay in between. CDR1 is DFQATT, CDR2 SNEGSKA, per germline (reference sequence). CDR3 DNA, as far as it was read: TGCAGTGCACAGTTTGTGCACACTGAA. Protein: CSAQFVHTE. The CDR3 in full is CSAQFVHTEAFF.

This clone was detected ten times or more. The read ends 3 residues shy of where the CDR3 ends; the end is completed using the germline J gene. The rearrangement uses TRBV7-8 and TRBJ1-5; 11 nucleotides line up with TRBD1. The CDR3 has 16 residues. J lost 2 bases, V lost 5 bases, and 5 bases had no gene match. Looked up from germline, CDR1 is SGHVS and CDR2 is FQNEAQ. The sequenced part of the CDR3 DNA is TGTGCCAGCAGCGCCGGGACAGGGGGAGGCAATCAGCCC. Protein product: CASSAGTGGGNQP. The CDR3 in full is CASSAGTGGGNQPQHF.

Ten or more counts support this clone. The sequenced part of the CDR3 DNA is TGTGCCAGCAGCTTCCGGGACAGGTACAATGAG. It yields the protein CASSFRDRYNE. The whole CDR3 sequence is CASSFRDRYNEQFF. The chain joins TRBV3-1 (or the pseudogene TRBV3-2) to TRBJ2-1; 8 bases agree with TRBD1. The DNA ends 3 residues before the CDR3 does, and the rest of the CDR3 is filled in from the germline J gene. V lost 5 bases and J lost 4; bases outside the gene matches: 4. The CDR3 spans 14 residues. The germline CDR1 and CDR2 sequences are LGHDT and YNNKEL (reference sequence).

The table lists this clone with many counts. With the read ending 3 residues before the CDR3 end, the germline J gene is used to fill in that end. The V call is TRBV28, the J call TRBJ2-1, with 7 nucleotides matching TRBD1. J gave up 6 bases and V 2 bases, and 4 bases lay outside the gene matches. This CDR3 comprises 14 residues. Germline V gene data show CDR1 as MDHEN and CDR2 as SYDVKM. The CDR3 region is CASSLGTVSNEQFF. The sequenced part of the CDR3 DNA is TGTGCCAGCAGTTTAGGGACAGTATCCAATGAG.

In this sample, this clone turned up a few times. CDR3 sequence: CASSLGLETQYF. CDR3 bases read: TGTGCCAGCAGCTTAGGTCTGGAGACC. This sequence joins TRBV11-2 and TRBJ2-5; unclear D gene. The missing CDR3 end, 3 residues past where the read stops, is filled in from the germline J gene. Deletions cut 1 base from V and 5 bases from J, with 5 bases between. CDR3 length: 12 residues. Germline CDR1 SGHAT, CDR2 FQNNGV.

This clone was detected only a few times. The read falls 3 residues short of the CDR3 end, and the missing part is taken from the germline J gene. This rearrangement joins TRBV19 to TRBJ2-7; TRBD2 matches at 7 bases. This CDR3 region has 13 residues. J gave up 3 bases and V 5 bases, and 4 bases lay outside the gene matches. Germline values: CDR1 LNHDA, CDR2 SQIVND (reference sequence). Here the CDR3 reads CASSLGDYYEQYF. The sequenced part of the CDR3 DNA is TGTGCCAGTAGTTTGGGGGACTACTACGAG.

A note on this clone: The read ends 3 residues shy of where the CDR3 ends; the end is completed using the germline J gene. The V call is TRBV20-1, the J call TRBJ1-2; 8 nucleotides align to TRBD1. The CDR3 has 12 residues. The V segment lost 7 bases and the J segment 3 bases; nucleotides outside the gene matches: 4. CDR1 DFQATT and CDR2 SNEGSKA come from the germline V gene (reference sequence). The chain's CDR3 is CSGTGTDYGYTF. CDR3 DNA, as far as it was read: TGCAGTGGGACAGGGACTGACTATGGC.

This clone appeared a few times. The CDR3 end is not reached by the read, which stops 3 residues before it; the germline J gene fills it in. J is TRBJ1-2 and V is TRBV5-1, with a tentative D call TRBD1 (6 bases). CDR1 and CDR2 (germline): SGHRS, YFSETQ. V lost 0 bases and J lost 4, with 10 bases in between. The length of the CDR3 is 14 residues. The CDR3 sequence: CASSLEGGTYGYTF. The CDR3 bases that were read are TGCGCCAGCAGCTTGGAGGGGGGGACCTATGGC.

With regard to this clone: Read coverage stops 3 residues before the CDR3 terminus; the germline J gene supplies the remainder. The chain uses TRBV7-2 and TRBJ2-7; the D gene is possibly TRBD1 (5 bases). Germline values: CDR1 SGHTA, CDR2 FQGNSA. The CDR3 spans 13 residues. V was trimmed by 5 bases and J by 5 bases, leaving 13 bases between them. CDR3 bases read: TGTGCCAGCAGCGATACAGGATGGAACGAG. Protein product: CASSDTGWNE. The whole CDR3 region reads CASSDTGWNEQYF.

This clone was observed many times. The CDR3 end lies 3 residues beyond the end of the read and is filled in from the germline J gene. The J gene is TRBJ1-2, the V gene TRBV20-1, with a tentative D call TRBD1 (6 bases). The CDR3 has 13 amino acids. V shed 3 bases and J shed 7 bases, with 15 bases lying between them. CDR1 DFQATT and CDR2 SNEGSKA come from the germline V gene (reference sequence). This CDR3 is CSARNRVWGGYTF. Incomplete CDR3 DNA: TGCAGTGCTAGGAACAGGGTGTGGGGTGGC.

A word on this clone: The CDR3 extends 3 residues past the end of the read, so its final part is completed from the germline J gene. This chain joins TRBV7-9 and TRBJ1-1, with 7 bases lining up with TRBD1. The V segment lost 5 bases and the J segment 5 bases; nucleotides outside the gene matches: 11. The CDR3 loop spans 15 amino acids. CDR1 and CDR2 from the germline V gene are SEHNR and FQNEAQ (reference sequence). CDR3 bases read: TGTGCCAGCAGCCTAGAACAGGGGAGGTGGACTGAA. Encoded protein: CASSLEQGRWTE. The whole CDR3 protein reads CASSLEQGRWTEAFF.

In its sample, this clone was seen many times. The read stops 3 residues short of the end of the CDR3; the missing end is completed from the germline J gene. This chain connects TRBV18 to TRBJ2-1, with 14 nucleotides matching TRBD2. The V segment lost 0 bases and the J segment 8 bases; nucleotides outside the gene matches: 6. This CDR3 has 17 amino acids. The germline CDR1 and CDR2 sequences are KGHSH and LQKENI. The CDR3 reads CASSPPWGLAGVDEQFF. CDR3 bases read: TGTGCCAGCTCACCACCATGGGGACTAGCGGGAGTGGATGAG.